Listed here are 5 T cell receptor beta chains from one sample, sequenced in a study of a mutant IDH1 vaccine in newly diagnosed glioma. The method was immunoSEQ multiplex PCR; TCRdb's version includes in-frame clones alone and lacks a portion of them. This table has roughly 60,000 clones, about 74% appearing once. Specified time point: week 35, safety follow-up. Each dose delivered 300 ug of mutant IDH1 20-mer peptide subcutaneously with imiquimod. These receptors' targets are unknown. The sequencing used PBMCs, collected from a glioma patient whose treatment included an IDH1 peptide vaccine. These TCRs come from a man aged 50 to 59 with glioma.

The CDR3 protein is CASHGKGLAFF. The CDR3 region has the DNA TGTGCCAGCCACGGAAAGGGTCTAGCTTTCTTT. V and J are TRBV27 and TRBJ1-1; D not certain. The V gene lost 8 bases and the J gene lost 10 bases, with 14 bases spanning the gap. The length of the CDR3 is 11 residues. Germline values: CDR1 MNHEY, CDR2 SMNVEV (reference sequence).

V usage is TRBV5-1 and J usage is TRBJ1-2, with a possible D match to TRBD1 (5 bases). Trimming stripped 4 bases from V and 8 bases from J, with 18 bases between. Germline V gene sequence: CDR1 SGHRS, CDR2 YFSETQ. The CDR3 contains 14 residues. CDR3 coding DNA: TGCGCCAGCAGCCCCGAAGGGGCAGCTAGGGGCTACACCTTC. Amino acid sequence: CASSPEGAARGYTF. The full variable domain, its missing parts supplied by reference TRBV5-1 and TRBJ1-2, is KAGVTQTPRYLIKTRGQQVTLSCSPISGHRSVSWYQQTPGQGLQFLFEYFSETQRNKGNFPGRFSGRQFSNSRSEMNVSTLELGDSALYLCASSPEGAARGYTFGSGTRLTVV.

V and J are TRBV7-9 and TRBJ2-2; 7 bases are a match to TRBD1. With 5 bases clipped from V and 5 bases from J, the junction kept 8 bases outside the gene matches. Germline-derived CDR1 and CDR2 are SEHNR and FQNEAQ (reference sequence). The length of the CDR3 is 15 residues. CDR3: CASSLGTANTGELFF. The CDR3 nucleotides are TGTGCCAGCAGCCTCGGGACAGCCAATACCGGGGAGCTGTTTTTT.

The chain couples TRBV9 to TRBJ2-7; a possible D gene is TRBD1 (5 bases). Trimming pared 3 bases from V and 5 bases from J, leaving 15 bases between. The length of the CDR3 is 14 residues. Germline V lookup: CDR1 SGDLS, CDR2 YYNGEE. CDR3 DNA: TGTGCCAGCAGCGCCCTGGTCTCAGGGAACGAGCAGTACTTC. It encodes CASSALVSGNEQYF.

This clone was observed a few times. The V gene is TRBV29-1, the J gene TRBJ1-1; 9 bases agree with TRBD1. The trim removed 6 bases at V and 1 base at J, leaving 6 bases unmatched. The CDR3 is 14 residues long. Germline CDR1 reads SQVTM; CDR2 reads ANQGSEA. CDR3 in DNA: TGCAGCGTAGATACGGGACAGGGGAACACTGAAGCTTTCTTT. Encoded protein: CSVDTGQGNTEAFF.